The clone carrying this T cell receptor beta chain showed up many times. The antigen is unknown. Thyroid ultrasound, orbital computed tomography, TRAb, serum thyroxine and clinical symptoms formed the basis of diagnosis. The data are from a study of Graves' ophthalmopathy and Graves' hyperthyroidism. General study findings and limits: Discrimination between ophthalmopathy and stable hyperthyroidism by a 13-signature model showed about 85% sensitivity and about 81% specificity.

Trimming pared 3 bases from V and 4 bases from J, leaving 16 bases between. This CDR3 comprises 15 residues. Per the germline V gene, CDR1 is MNHNS and CDR2 is SASEGT. Scientists amplified the TCR beta CDR3 regions from RNA transcripts. A first-round RT-PCR used HTBI primers, followed by a second-round multiplex PCR. TCRdb ran MiXCR on the multiplex PCR reads and lists one entry per CDR3 protein. The data contain about 160,000 distinct CDR3 sequences, 35% to 45% of them singletons. The J gene is TRBJ2-7, the V gene TRBV6-1; weak D call: TRBD2 (6 bases). Material: peripheral blood. The receptor's source is a man aged 25 to 45 with Graves' ophthalmopathy. CDR3 sequence reads: CASSDWVGGRYEQYF. In DNA, the CDR3 is TGTGCCAGCAGTGATTGGGTGGGAGGACGGTACGAGCAGTACTTC.